This T cell receptor (beta chain) stems from a study of blood T cell repertoires in COVID-19. Overall study: The study drew acute and convalescent COVID-19 samples from the United States, Italy and Spain. Sample material is recorded as cDNA or gDNA derived from T cells, B-cell-depleted T cells, or PBMCs.

As originally analysed: Amplification from reference gene primers served as the basis for estimated nucleated cell counts. Some clones are missing from TCRdb's copy, which holds only in-frame ones; the method was immunoSEQ multiplex PCR. For V, J and clone size, that table is used; D and trimming come from the DNA. This table has about 43,000 clones, roughly 90% appearing once. The table lists this clone with a count of one. The CDR3 runs to 14 residues. From germline, CDR1 is WNHNN and CDR2 SYGVQD (reference sequence). Trimming left V 6 bases short and J 5 bases short, with 16 bases between. The chain joins TRBV10-1 to TRBJ1-1, with D tentatively TRBD1 (5 bases). The receptor was derived from a human donor in a cohort sampled during active COVID-19. Specimen: peripheral blood. The chain's CDR3 is CASSRDFLGTEAFF. In DNA form, the CDR3 reads TGCGCCAGCAGCCGGGACTTTTTGGGGACTGAAGCTTTCTTT.